A few counts support the clone carrying this T cell receptor beta chain. This specimen belongs to a study of blood T cell repertoires in COVID-19. The J segment lost 4 bases and the V segment lost 3 bases, leaving 6 bases of the junction unmatched. There are 15 residues in the CDR3. The germline gives CDR1 LGHDT, CDR2 YNNKEL (reference sequence). Methods used by the authors: Reference gene primer amplification in the assay estimated nucleated cell counts. Sequencing used immunoSEQ multiplex PCR; TCRdb keeps in-frame clones, though not all of them. V and J calls and clone size are copied from that table; D and trimming were computed from the DNA. The table includes 100,000 to 150,000 clones, more than 60% detected once.

The TCR originated in a woman in her 70s with acute or convalescent COVID-19. The sequenced sample was peripheral blood. The chain joins TRBV3-1 (or the pseudogene TRBV3-2) to TRBJ2-3; 8 bases are shared with TRBD2. CDR3: CASSQTGLGADTQYF. The CDR3, as DNA: TGTGCCAGCAGCCAGACGGGACTAGGGGCAGATACGCAGTATTTT.